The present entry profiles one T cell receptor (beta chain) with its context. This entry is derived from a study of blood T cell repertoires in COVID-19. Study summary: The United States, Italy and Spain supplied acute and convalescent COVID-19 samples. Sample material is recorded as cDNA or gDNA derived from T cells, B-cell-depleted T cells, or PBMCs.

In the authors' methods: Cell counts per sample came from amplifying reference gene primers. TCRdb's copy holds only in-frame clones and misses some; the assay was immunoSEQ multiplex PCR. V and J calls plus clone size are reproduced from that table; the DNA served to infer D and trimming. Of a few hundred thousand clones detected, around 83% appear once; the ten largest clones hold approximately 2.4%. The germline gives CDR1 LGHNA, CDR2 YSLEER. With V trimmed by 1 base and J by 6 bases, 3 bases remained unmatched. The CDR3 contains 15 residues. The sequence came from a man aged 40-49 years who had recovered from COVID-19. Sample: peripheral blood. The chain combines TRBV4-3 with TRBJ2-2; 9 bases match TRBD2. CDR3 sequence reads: CASSQVRGGSGELFF. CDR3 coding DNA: TGCGCCAGCAGCCAAGTGCGGGGGGGCTCCGGGGAGCTGTTTTTT.